Listed here are 4 T cell receptor beta chains from one sample, sequenced in a study of blood T cell repertoires in COVID-19. Sequencing was performed with immunoSEQ multiplex PCR; in TCRdb, only in-frame clones are kept and a portion is missing. The data show 150,000 to 200,000 clones, 75% to 85% seen once. The sequenced sample was peripheral blood. The receptors were gathered from a human donor in a cohort sampled during active COVID-19.

Concerning this clone: Other nucleotide sequences from this sample produce the same CDR3. J is TRBJ2-7 and V is TRBV4-1, with 11 positions matching TRBD2. In germline, CDR1 is MGHRA, CDR2 YSYEKL. With V trimmed by 2 bases and J by 4 bases, 4 bases remained unmatched. The CDR3 is 15 amino acids. This CDR3 is CASSQTSGSSYEQYF. Here the CDR3 DNA reads TGCGCCAGCAGCCAAACTAGCGGGAGTAGTTACGAGCAGTACTTC.

This clone occurred a few times. This chain uses TRBV9 with TRBJ2-2; maybe TRBD2 (5 bases). CDR1 is SGDLS, CDR2 YYNGEE, per germline. Between the trimmed V and J ends, which lost 4 bases and 6 bases, there was a span of 10 bases. The CDR3 length is 13 residues. The CDR3 DNA sequence: TGTGCCAGCAGCCCCCGGGGTGCCGGGGAGCTGTTTTTT. Amino acid sequence: CASSPRGAGELFF. The whole variable domain, remainder taken from reference TRBV9 and TRBJ2-2, is DSGVTQTPKHLITATGQRVTLRCSPRSGDLSVYWYQQSLDQGLQFLIQYYNGEERAKGNILERFSAQQFPDLHSELNLSSLELGDSALYFCASSPRGAGELFFGEGSRLTVL.

This clone appeared once. The chain is built from TRBV5-6 and TRBJ2-7, with 9 bases identical to TRBD2. CDR3 size: 15 residues. Germline-derived CDR1 and CDR2 are SGHDT and YYEEEE. The ends lost 0 bases at V and 7 bases at J; junction bases unmatched: 8. The CDR3 DNA follows: TGTGCCAGCAGCTTGGCTATGCGGGGGGGGCTGGAGCAGTACTTC. This gives the protein CASSLAMRGGLEQYF.

In its sample, this clone was seen once. This chain's CDR3 is CASSQRVDEQFF. The CDR3 nucleotides read TGTGCCAGCAGCCAGAGGGTGGATGAGCAGTTCTTC. The chain recombines TRBV7-9 with TRBJ2-1; a weak D match, TRBD2 (5 bases). Germline CDR1 and CDR2: SEHNR and FQNEAQ (reference sequence). The CDR3 spans 12 residues. Deletions cut 5 bases from V and 8 bases from J, with 10 bases between.